The 17 T cell receptor beta chains below all came from one sample that was sequenced in a study of glioma-infiltrating T cells. Using RNA template, CDR3s of TCR alpha and beta were amplified with iRepertoire arm-PCR. MiXCR was run by TCRdb on the multiplex PCR reads, yielding one entry per CDR3 protein. Seen here are 95,000 to 150,000 distinct CDR3 sequences, roughly 24% observed once, and the top ten hold roughly 15%. The sequencing sample was made of glioma tissue, nonneoplastic brain tissue, or PBMCs (not recorded which). The receptors come from a human donor with low-grade glioma or glioblastoma, undergoing nonglioma brain surgery, or in good health (not recorded which).

This clonotype was recorded many times. A much larger clone sits a single nucleotide away, making a read error possible. V and J are TRBV15 and TRBJ2-1; 11 bases are a match to TRBD2. In germline, CDR1 is LNHNV, CDR2 YYDKDF (reference sequence). This CDR3 contains 16 residues. V trimming: 5 bases; J trimming: 0 bases; junction bases outside the gene matches: 3. The chain's CDR3 is CATSLGLADSYNEQFF. CDR3 in DNA: TGTGCCACCAGCCTGGGACTAGCGGACTCCTACAATGAGCAGTTCTTC.

This clonotype was observed a few times. The chain combines TRBV30 with TRBJ1-2; 8 bases map to TRBD1. CDR1 and CDR2 (germline): GTSNPN, SVGIG (reference sequence). CDR3 size: 12 residues. V lost 2 bases and J lost 5; bases outside the gene matches: 1. The CDR3 loop is CAWSRTGYGYTF. The DNA for the CDR3 is TGTGCCTGGAGTAGGACAGGGTATGGCTACACCTTC.

This clonotype was recorded a few times. The CDR3 loop reads CASRGGDSITDTQYF. The CDR3 coding sequence is TGTGCCAGCAGGGGAGGGGACTCGATAACAGATACGCAGTATTTT. The chain has TRBV2 and TRBJ2-3, with 7 bases identical to TRBD2. The CDR3 is made up of 15 amino acids. The V gene end was trimmed by 6 bases and the J gene end by 3 bases; junction bases not matched to a gene: 9. Per germline, CDR1 SNHLY and CDR2 FYNNEI. The whole variable domain, remainder taken from reference TRBV2 and TRBJ2-3, is EPEVTQTPSHQVTQMGQEVILRCVPISNHLYFYWYRQILGQKVEFLVSFYNNEISEKSEIFDDQFSVERPDGSNFTLKIRSTKLEDSAMYFCASRGGDSITDTQYFGPGTRLTVL.

The sample holds a few counts of this clonotype. A much larger clonotype is one base distant, so this may be a read error. The CDR3 sequence: CARSDPRAFAPYEQYF. The CDR3 DNA reads TGTGCCCGGAGTGATCCAAGGGCTTTTGCTCCCTACGAGCAGTACTTC. This chain connects TRBV30 to TRBJ2-7; D uncertain. This CDR3 contains 16 residues. The germline CDR1 and CDR2 sequences are GTSNPN and SVGIG (reference sequence).

This clonotype has a count of ten or more. The rearrangement links TRBV28 to TRBJ2-5; weak D call: TRBD1 (5 bases). CDR3 length equals 13 residues. Trimming removed 3 bases from V and 10 bases from J, with 15 bases in between. The germline V gene encodes CDR1 MDHEN and CDR2 SYDVKM. Written as DNA, the CDR3 is TGTGCCAGCAGTTTTGGGCAGGGCTTGGTCCAGTACTTC. It translates to CASSFGQGLVQYF.

This clonotype was detected only a few times. The V call is TRBV2, the J call TRBJ2-3; 9 nucleotides agree with TRBD2. Trimming cost V 3 bases and J 3 bases; bases outside gene matches: 1. CDR1 SNHLY and CDR2 FYNNEI come from the germline V gene. CDR3 length: 14 amino acids. Written as DNA, the CDR3 is TGTGCCAGCAGTGAGCTAGCGGGAACAGATACGCAGTATTTT. This gives the protein CASSELAGTDTQYF.

This clonotype occurred many times. This sequence joins TRBV7-2 and TRBJ2-2; 9 positions agree with TRBD1. The junction had 4 bases not matched to a gene; V was cut back by 5 bases and J by 6 bases. Germline CDR1 reads SGHTA; CDR2 reads FQGNSA. CDR3 length equals 14 residues. This chain's CDR3 is CASSPGQGPGELFF. CDR3 bases: TGTGCCAGCAGCCCTGGACAGGGGCCCGGGGAGCTGTTTTTT.

As concerns this clonotype: Possible read error: a much larger clone is one base away. Given the absence of the conserved phenylalanine or tryptophan at the CDR3 end, a read error is likely. The chain is built from TRBV12-3 or TRBV12-4 and TRBJ2-1; D may match TRBD1 or TRBD2 (5 bases each). This CDR3 contains 15 residues. Deletions cut 3 bases from V and 8 bases from J, with 17 bases between. CDR3 coding DNA: TGTGCCAGCAGTTTTGGGGGACCCCGGGGAGATGAGCAGTTCCTC. As protein: CASSFGGPRGDEQFL.

With regard to this clonotype: This may arise from a read error, as a much more abundant clone is one base away. The chain joins TRBV12-3 or TRBV12-4 to TRBJ1-2; the D gene is possibly TRBD1 (5 bases). This CDR3 comprises 13 residues. The DNA of the CDR3 is TGTGTCAGCAGCCCGACAGAGAACTATGGCTACACCTTC. Translating it yields CVSSPTENYGYTF.

This sequence joins TRBV19 and TRBJ2-7; tentatively, D is TRBD2 (6 bases). Germline V gives CDR1 LNHDA, CDR2 SQIVND (reference sequence). V was clipped by 4 bases and J by 2 bases, with 15 bases between them. The CDR3 consists of 15 residues. CDR3 amino acids: CASSKPGTGTYEQYF. The CDR3 DNA follows: TGTGCCAGTAGTAAACCTGGGACTGGGACCTACGAGCAGTACTTC.

This clonotype was observed a few times. The rearrangement joins TRBV2 to TRBJ1-1, with D uncertain. The V end was cut by 4 bases, the J end by 2 bases, with 11 bases between. This CDR3 has 14 amino acids. The germline gives CDR1 SNHLY, CDR2 FYNNEI. The CDR3 loop reads CASSVAFSNTEAFF. The DNA for the CDR3 is TGTGCCAGCAGTGTTGCATTTAGTAACACTGAAGCTTTCTTT.

With regard to this clonotype: This clone may be a read error of a much larger clone one base away. The V gene is TRBV6-2 or TRBV6-3, the J gene TRBJ1-4, with D perhaps matching TRBD1 (5 bases). Trimming removed 2 bases from V and 5 bases from J, with 15 bases in between. Germline V gives CDR1 MNHEY, CDR2 SVGEGT. There are 16 residues in the CDR3. In DNA, the CDR3 is TGTGCCAGCAGTTACCAAGCGGGGGTCGTAAATGAAAAACTGTTTTTT. It yields the protein CASSYQAGVVNEKLFF.

This clonotype was seen ten or more times. The J gene is TRBJ2-5, the V gene TRBV27; D is unclear. This CDR3 is 15 amino acids long. Germline V lookup: CDR1 MNHEY, CDR2 SMNVEV (reference sequence). The V and J ends lost 5 bases and 0 bases respectively, with 13 bases between them. CDR3 loop: CASSETPRYQETQYF. The CDR3 DNA sequence: TGTGCCAGCAGTGAGACCCCTAGGTACCAAGAGACCCAGTACTTC.

The chain combines TRBV11-1 with TRBJ2-7, with D possibly being TRBD1 (6 bases). This CDR3 is built from 17 residues. The V and J ends lost 5 bases and 2 bases respectively, with 22 bases between them. The germline gives CDR1 SGHAT, CDR2 FQDESV (reference sequence). CDR3 amino acids: CASSPVLSGEVAYEQYF. The CDR3 DNA sequence: TGTGCCAGCAGCCCCGTGCTCTCAGGGGAAGTGGCCTACGAGCAGTACTTC.

This chain connects TRBV19 to TRBJ1-5; D gene unclear. This CDR3 is 14 amino acids long. Germline assignment: CDR1 LNHDA and CDR2 SQIVND (reference sequence). Trimming shortened V by 5 bases and J by 7 bases, and 15 bases separated the two germline ends. The CDR3 here is CASSPFVGPQPQHF. Written as DNA, the CDR3 is TGTGCCAGTAGTCCTTTTGTAGGGCCGCAGCCCCAGCATTTT.

Note on this clonotype: It may be a read error: a sequence one base away is much more abundant. This chain joins TRBV7-9 and TRBJ1-1; no definite D call. The CDR3 consists of 13 residues. V lost 5 bases and J lost 3, with 10 bases in between. Germline CDR1 is SEHNR and CDR2 is FQNEAQ (reference sequence). The CDR3 DNA reads TGTGCCAGCAGCACTAAAAGGGACACTGAAGCTTTCTTT. As protein: CASSTKRDTEAFF. The variable domain in full, with the rest retrieved from reference TRBV7-9 and TRBJ1-1, is DTGVSQNPRHKITKRGQNVTFRCDPISEHNRLYWYRQTLGQGPEFLTYFQNEAQLEKSRLLSDRFSAERPKGSFSTLEIQRTEQGDSAMYLCASSTKRDTEAFFGQGTRLTVV.

Many counts were recorded for this clonotype. J is TRBJ1-3 and V is TRBV28; D remains unclear. Germline values: CDR1 MDHEN, CDR2 SYDVKM. The CDR3 sequence is 14 residues long. Trimming took 4 bases from V and 3 from J, leaving 10 bases between them. CDR3 nucleotides: TGTGCCAGCAGTTATTATTTGGGTGGAAACACCATATATTTT. The encoded protein is CASSYYLGGNTIYF.